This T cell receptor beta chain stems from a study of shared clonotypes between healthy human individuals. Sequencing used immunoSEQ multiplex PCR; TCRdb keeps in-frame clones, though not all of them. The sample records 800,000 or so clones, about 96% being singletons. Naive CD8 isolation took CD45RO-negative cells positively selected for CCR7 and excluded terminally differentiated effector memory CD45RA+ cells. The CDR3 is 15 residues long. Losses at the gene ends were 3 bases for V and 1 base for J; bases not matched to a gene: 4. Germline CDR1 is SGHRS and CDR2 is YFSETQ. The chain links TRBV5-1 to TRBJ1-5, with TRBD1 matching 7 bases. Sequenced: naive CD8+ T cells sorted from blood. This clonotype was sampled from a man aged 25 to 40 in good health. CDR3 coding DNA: TGCGCCAGCAGCTCGACAGGGAGGAGCAATCAGCCCCAGCATTTT. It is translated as CASSSTGRSNQPQHF. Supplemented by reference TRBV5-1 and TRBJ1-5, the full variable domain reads KAGVTQTPRYLIKTRGQQVTLSCSPISGHRSVSWYQQTPGQGLQFLFEYFSETQRNKGNFPGRFSGRQFSNSRSEMNVSTLELGDSALYLCASSSTGRSNQPQHFGDGTRLSIL.